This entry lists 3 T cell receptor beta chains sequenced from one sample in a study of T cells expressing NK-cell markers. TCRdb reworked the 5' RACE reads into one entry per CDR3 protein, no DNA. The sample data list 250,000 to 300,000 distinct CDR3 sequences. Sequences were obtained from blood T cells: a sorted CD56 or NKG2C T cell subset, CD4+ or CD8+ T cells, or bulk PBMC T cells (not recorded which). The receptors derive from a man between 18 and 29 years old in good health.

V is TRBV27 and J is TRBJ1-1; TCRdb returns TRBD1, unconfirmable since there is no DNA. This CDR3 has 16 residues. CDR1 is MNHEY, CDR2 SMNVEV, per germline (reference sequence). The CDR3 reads CASSHSAGRKNTEAFF.

CDR3 loop: CASSLSGTSVEQFF. The chain employs TRBV12-3 or TRBV12-4 and TRBJ2-1; checking the TCRdb D call of TRBD2 is not possible without DNA. The CDR3 extends over 14 amino acids.

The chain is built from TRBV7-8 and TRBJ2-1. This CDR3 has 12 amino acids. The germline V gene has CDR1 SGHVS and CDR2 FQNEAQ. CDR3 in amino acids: CASSLNPNEQFF. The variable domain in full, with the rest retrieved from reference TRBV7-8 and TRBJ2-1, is GAGVSQSPRYKVAKRGQDVALRCDPISGHVSLFWYQQALGQGPEFLTYFQNEAQLDKSGLPSDRFFAERPEGSVSTLKIQRTQQEDSAVYLCASSLNPNEQFFGPGTRLTVL.